This TCR beta chain was sequenced for a study of shared T cell receptors in the human thymus. Germline loops: CDR1 SEHNR, CDR2 FQNEAQ (reference sequence). The length of the CDR3 is 13 residues. Trimming shortened V by 3 bases and J by 5 bases, and 10 bases separated the two germline ends. The protocol was immunoSEQ multiplex PCR, while the TCRdb copy is restricted to in-frame clones and leaves out a portion. The table records over 350,000 clones, approximately 95% of them present only once. This clonotype was sampled from a human donor. The sequencing input was thymocytes. This sequence joins TRBV7-9 and TRBJ2-5, with D possibly matching TRBD2 (5 bases). The DNA of the CDR3 is TGTGCCAGCAGCTTCTCGGGCGGGGAGACCCAGTACTTC. Translated: CASSFSGGETQYF. Complete variable domain (other parts from reference TRBV7-9 and TRBJ2-5): DTGVSQNPRHKITKRGQNVTFRCDPISEHNRLYWYRQTLGQGPEFLTYFQNEAQLEKSRLLSDRFSAERPKGSFSTLEIQRTEQGDSAMYLCASSFSGGETQYFGPGTRLLVL.